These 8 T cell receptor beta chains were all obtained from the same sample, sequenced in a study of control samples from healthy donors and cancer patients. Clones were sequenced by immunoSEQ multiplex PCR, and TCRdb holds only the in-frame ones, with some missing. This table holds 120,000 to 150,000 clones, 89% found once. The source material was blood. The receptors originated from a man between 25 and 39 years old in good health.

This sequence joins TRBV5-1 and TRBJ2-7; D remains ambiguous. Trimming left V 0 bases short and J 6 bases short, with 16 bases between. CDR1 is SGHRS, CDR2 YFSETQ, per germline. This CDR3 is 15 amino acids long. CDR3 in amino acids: CASSLASGPLVEQYF. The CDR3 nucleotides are TGCGCCAGCAGCTTGGCCTCGGGTCCCCTGGTCGAGCAGTACTTC.

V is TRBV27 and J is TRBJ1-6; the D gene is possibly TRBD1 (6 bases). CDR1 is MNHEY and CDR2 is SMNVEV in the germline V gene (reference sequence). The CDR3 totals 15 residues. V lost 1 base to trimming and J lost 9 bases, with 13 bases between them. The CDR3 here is CASSLLGGGSSPLHF. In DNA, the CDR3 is TGTGCCAGCAGTTTATTGGGCGGGGGCAGTTCACCCCTCCACTTT.

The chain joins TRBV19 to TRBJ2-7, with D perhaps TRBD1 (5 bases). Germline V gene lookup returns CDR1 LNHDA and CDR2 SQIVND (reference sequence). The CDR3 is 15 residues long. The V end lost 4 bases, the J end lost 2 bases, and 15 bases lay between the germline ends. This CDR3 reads CASSTNAGSTYEQYF. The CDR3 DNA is TGTGCCAGTAGTACCAACGCAGGGTCGACCTACGAGCAGTACTTC.

The CDR3 bases are TGTGCCAGTAGGCTAGGGCCGACGGACTATGGCTACACCTTC. Translating gives CASRLGPTDYGYTF. The gene calls are TRBV19 and TRBJ1-2; D not certain. CDR1 is LNHDA, CDR2 SQIVND, per germline (reference sequence). The CDR3 extends over 14 amino acids. Trimming removed 6 bases at V and 3 bases at J, with 14 bases between.

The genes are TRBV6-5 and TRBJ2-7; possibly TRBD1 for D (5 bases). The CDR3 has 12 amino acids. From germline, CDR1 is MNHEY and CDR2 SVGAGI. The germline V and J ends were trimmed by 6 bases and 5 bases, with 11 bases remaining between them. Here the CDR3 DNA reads TGTGCCAGCAGCCAGGGTAGGGACGAGCAGTACTTC. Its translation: CASSQGRDEQYF.

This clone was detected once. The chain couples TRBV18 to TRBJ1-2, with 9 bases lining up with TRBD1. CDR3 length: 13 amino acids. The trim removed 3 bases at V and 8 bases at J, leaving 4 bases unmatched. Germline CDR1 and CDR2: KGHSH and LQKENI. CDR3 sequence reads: CASSPRQGGGYTF. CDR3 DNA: TGTGCCAGCTCACCTCGACAGGGGGGCGGCTACACCTTC.

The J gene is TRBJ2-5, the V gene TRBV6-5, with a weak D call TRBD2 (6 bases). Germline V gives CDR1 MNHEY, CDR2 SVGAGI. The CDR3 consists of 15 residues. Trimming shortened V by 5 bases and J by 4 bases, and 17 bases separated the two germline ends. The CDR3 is CASSIGGARAETQYF. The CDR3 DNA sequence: TGTGCCAGCAGTATCGGGGGAGCACGGGCAGAGACCCAGTACTTC.

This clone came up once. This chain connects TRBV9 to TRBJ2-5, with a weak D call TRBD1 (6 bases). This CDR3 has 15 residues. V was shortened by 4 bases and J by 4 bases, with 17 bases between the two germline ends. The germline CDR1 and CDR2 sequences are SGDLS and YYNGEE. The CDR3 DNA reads TGTGCCAGCAGCTCCTCCCCAGGGGCGAGAGAGACCCAGTACTTC. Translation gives CASSSSPGARETQYF.